The 3 T cell receptor beta chains given below trace back to one sample, sequenced in a study of identical twins (dated by TCRdb to 2016 to 2017). Library method: 5' RACE. Reads for this sample came from an Illumina HiSeq 2000. The public reads were reanalyzed by TCRdb: fastp trimming at Q25, MiXCR alignment, in-frame beta chains only. A single entry per CDR3 protein holds the most common genes and DNA from its merged rows. The sample data list 1.5 million or so distinct CDR3 sequences, and around 29% of these were observed just once. About 0.3% of the sample goes to the ten largest clones. Input material: cord blood. The receptor set was obtained from a newborn girl in good health.

The V call is TRBV6-5, the J call TRBJ1-1; D is perhaps TRBD1 (6 bases). This CDR3 spans 12 amino acids. Germline loops: CDR1 MNHEY, CDR2 SVGAGI. Trimming shortened V by 5 bases and J by 10 bases, and 14 bases separated the two germline ends. DNA of the CDR3: TGTGCCAGCAGTGTACCAGGGGTCGGAGCTTTCTTT. It translates to CASSVPGVGAFF.

The table lists this clonotype with a few counts. The CDR3 coding sequence is TGCAGTGCTAGATGGACTAGCGAGCTTCAGCAGTTCTTC. It yields the protein CSARWTSELQQFF. The chain recombines TRBV20-1 with TRBJ2-1, with 9 bases fitting TRBD2. V dropped 2 bases and J dropped 11; count of bases not matched to a gene: 7. This CDR3 has 13 amino acids. The germline CDR1 and CDR2 sequences are DFQATT and SNEGSKA (reference sequence).

This chain connects TRBV19 to TRBJ2-3, with TRBD2 matching over 11 bases. Germline loops: CDR1 LNHDA, CDR2 SQIVND (reference sequence). The ends lost 7 bases at V and 1 base at J; junction bases unmatched: 7. The CDR3 is made up of 16 amino acids. The CDR3 nucleotides are TGTGCCAGTAAAACTAGCGGGAGATGGGGCACAGATACGCAGTATTTT. Protein sequence: CASKTSGRWGTDTQYF.